The rows below give T cell receptor beta chains drawn from one sample of a study of PD-L1 blockade in urothelial cancer. Here immunoSEQ multiplex PCR was the method, and the copy in TCRdb shows in-frame clones only, minus some. The sample has roughly 130,000 clones, about 81% seen once; the top ten hold roughly 3.2%. This material consisted of PBMCs, taken around atezolizumab (anti-PD-L1) treatment. These receptors were obtained from a man in his forties or fifties with urothelial cancer. CDR3s include the opening cysteine and the closing phenylalanine or tryptophan. The D gene is left open where the match is weak. The size field is filled for only some rows; it gives once, few, many or a size class.

D gene	V gene	J gene	clone size	CDR3 protein	CDR3 DNA
TRBD2	TRBV11-2	TRBJ2-3	.	CASRISGSRIDTQYF	TGTGCCAGCAGAATAAGCGGGAGTCGTATAGATACGCAGTATTTT
.	TRBV21-1	TRBJ2-7	few	CASSTGGSGTSGRNSYEQYF	TGTGCCAGCAGCACTGGTGGCTCCGGGACTAGCGGGAGGAACTCCTACGAGCAGTACTTC
TRBD1	TRBV6-4	TRBJ2-2	.	CASRTGATGELFF	TGTGCCAGCAGGACAGGGGCCACCGGGGAGCTGTTTTTT
.	TRBV9	TRBJ2-3	.	CASSVSSTSTDTQYF	TGTGCCAGCAGCGTATCATCAACTAGCACAGATACGCAGTATTTT
TRBD1	TRBV6-1	TRBJ1-3	.	CASSAEPEGARGNTIYF	TGTGCCAGCAGTGCCGAGCCCGAGGGGGCGAGGGGAAACACCATATATTTT
.	TRBV5-6	TRBJ1-2	.	CASSQGDTNYGYTF	TGTGCCAGCAGCCAGGGTGATACTAACTATGGCTACACCTTC
.	TRBV18	TRBJ1-1	.	CASSSQSENTEAFF	TGTGCCAGCTCCTCACAGTCGGAGAACACTGAAGCTTTCTTT
.	TRBV6-1	TRBJ2-5	.	CASKQGRETQYF	TGTGCCAGTAAACAGGGCAGGGAGACCCAGTACTTC
TRBD2	TRBV9	TRBJ2-2	.	CASSVTSGRAGTGELFF	TGTGCCAGCAGCGTAACTAGCGGGAGGGCCGGGACCGGGGAGCTGTTTTTT
TRBD2	TRBV5-6	TRBJ2-5	.	CASSQGLAGGETQYF	TGTGCCAGCAGCCAGGGACTAGCGGGAGGAGAGACCCAGTACTTC
.	TRBV6-1	TRBJ2-2	.	CASSETGVTGELFF	TGTGCCAGCAGTGAAACGGGAGTCACCGGGGAGCTGTTTTTT
TRBD2	TRBV28	TRBJ2-7	.	CASSLSSGSYEQYF	TGTGCCAGCAGTTTAAGTAGCGGGAGCTACGAGCAGTACTTC
TRBD1	TRBV2	TRBJ2-4	.	CASSRGPGNIQYF	TGTGCCAGCAGCAGGGGGCCTGGGAACATTCAGTACTTC
.	TRBV6-5	TRBJ2-3	.	CASSHTDTQYF	TGTGCCAGCAGTCACACAGATACGCAGTATTTT
.	TRBV30	TRBJ2-1	.	CAGPSYNEQFF	TGTGCCGGGCCCTCCTACAATGAGCAGTTCTTC
.	TRBV6-5	TRBJ1-2	.	CASKGSNYGYTF	TGTGCCAGCAAGGGGTCTAACTATGGCTACACCTTC
TRBD1	TRBV28	TRBJ1-1	.	CASRAQGTPEAFF	TGTGCCAGCAGGGCACAGGGGACCCCTGAAGCTTTCTTT
.	TRBV27	TRBJ2-7	.	CASSLSARGEQYF	TGTGCCAGCAGTTTGTCGGCACGGGGCGAGCAGTACTTC
.	TRBV27	TRBJ2-7	.	CASSLDSGGPLSYEQYF	TGTGCCAGCAGTCTAGATAGCGGAGGACCACTTTCCTACGAGCAGTACTTC
TRBD2	TRBV19	TRBJ2-7	.	CASSTQLAGPRGEQYF	TGTGCCAGTAGTACCCAATTAGCGGGACCACGGGGCGAGCAGTACTTC
.	TRBV2	TRBJ2-2	.	CASIGGEGTGELFF	TGTGCCAGCATAGGGGGAGAAGGGACCGGGGAGCTGTTTTTT
.	TRBV13	TRBJ2-3	.	CASSLEAGQSTDTQYF	TGTGCCAGCAGCTTAGAAGCCGGACAGAGCACAGATACGCAGTATTTT
.	TRBV9	TRBJ2-2	.	CASSVRREHTGELFF	TGTGCCAGCAGCGTAAGGAGGGAGCACACCGGGGAGCTGTTTTTT